The 22 T cell receptor beta chains in this list originate from one sample, sequenced in a study of metastatic and nonmetastatic thyroid tumors. The entire patient cohort was treatment-naive prior to thyroid surgery. TCRdb redid the clone calls on the PCR reads using MiXCR. The top ten clones hold over 9% of a sample with tens of thousands of clones, roughly 16% of them seen once. Sequenced material: blood. These receptor sequences come from a male donor with papillary thyroid cancer or a benign thyroid nodule (not recorded which). Some clones in this sample may be carry-over from other donors' samples.

This clone showed up many times. The chain uses TRBV24-1 and TRBJ2-3; D is uncertain. V lost 1 base and J 1 base, leaving 11 bases between the germline ends. The CDR3 sequence is 16 residues long. Germline CDR1 and CDR2: KGHDR and SFDVKD. Here the CDR3 DNA reads TGTGCCACCAGTGATTTCCTTGACACGGGCACAGATACGCAGTATTTT. Amino acids: CATSDFLDTGTDTQYF.

This clone appeared many times. The same CDR3 also results from other DNA sequences found in this sample. This chain joins TRBV18 and TRBJ1-2; 7 positions match TRBD1. After removal of 6 bases from V and 3 bases from J, the junction contained 4 bases not matched to a gene. Germline V gene sequence: CDR1 KGHSH, CDR2 LQKENI. There are 13 residues in the CDR3. The CDR3 here is CASSGQEDYGYTF. CDR3 coding DNA: TGTGCCAGCTCTGGACAGGAGGACTATGGCTACACCTTC.

The chain has TRBV6-2 or TRBV6-3 and TRBJ2-7; tentatively, D is TRBD1 (6 bases). The germline V and J ends were trimmed by 9 bases and 0 bases, with 30 bases remaining between them. This CDR3 is 19 amino acids long. Germline lookup yields CDR1 MNHEY and CDR2 SVGEGT. The CDR3 DNA sequence: TGTGCCAGTAGTCCCCCAGGGGTCTCGATGTCGTACGGCTCCTACGAGCAGTACTTC. Its protein product is CASSPPGVSMSYGSYEQYF.

This clone was counted ten times or more. This chain joins TRBV19 and TRBJ1-2; D remains ambiguous. This CDR3 has 13 residues. Germline-derived CDR1 and CDR2 are LNHDA and SQIVND (reference sequence). The V gene lost 1 base and the J gene lost 0 bases, with 3 bases spanning the gap. The CDR3 bases are TGTGCCAGTAGTATAGGAACTAACTATGGCTACACCTTC. Translating it yields CASSIGTNYGYTF. Using reference TRBV19 and TRBJ1-2 for the parts outside the CDR3, the full variable domain is DGGITQSPKYLFRKEGQNVTLSCEQNLNHDAMYWYRQDPGQGLRLIYYSQIVNDFQKGDIAEGYSVSREKKESFPLTVTSAQKNPTAFYLCASSIGTNYGYTFGSGTRLTVV.

This clone was counted many times. V and J are TRBV5-6 and TRBJ2-1; unclear D gene. The length of the CDR3 is 13 residues. Looked up from germline, CDR1 is SGHDT and CDR2 is YYEEEE. The V end lost 5 bases, the J end lost 6 bases, and 12 bases lay between the germline ends. The CDR3 nucleotides read TGTGCCAGCAGACCTCCGTACAGCAATGAGCAGTTCTTC. Translated: CASRPPYSNEQFF.

Ten or more counts support this clone. The chain combines TRBV7-3 with TRBJ2-3; 9 bases are shared with TRBD2. V lost 2 bases, J lost 5 bases, and 8 bases stayed unmatched. The germline gives CDR1 SGHTA, CDR2 FQGTGA. This CDR3 region has 16 residues. The DNA of the CDR3 is TGTGCCAGCAGCTTATTCGTAGCGGGAGAGGGAGATACGCAGTATTTT. It is translated as CASSLFVAGEGDTQYF.

This clone was counted ten times or more. The V call is TRBV6-1, the J call TRBJ2-1; 8 nucleotides match TRBD1. Germline V gene sequence: CDR1 MNHNS, CDR2 SASEGT. V lost 6 bases to trimming and J lost 9 bases; unmatched junction nucleotides: 10. CDR3 length: 14 residues. In DNA form, the CDR3 reads TGTGCCAGCAGGTTGGACAGGGTCAGGGGTGAGCAGTTCTTC. Translating it yields CASRLDRVRGEQFF.

The sample holds a few counts of this clone. This chain uses TRBV19 with TRBJ1-5; possibly TRBD1 for D (6 bases). Trimming took off 8 bases at V and 6 bases at J, with 17 bases between the two ends. The CDR3 consists of 14 residues. The germline CDR1 and CDR2 sequences are LNHDA and SQIVND (reference sequence). The CDR3 here is CASFSGQGFQPQHF. CDR3 sequence (DNA): TGTGCCAGTTTTTCGGGACAAGGGTTTCAGCCCCAGCATTTT.

This clone has a count of ten or more. The sample carries other DNA sequences with the same CDR3. J is TRBJ2-3 and V is TRBV27, with D possibly called TRBD1 or TRBD2 (6 bases each). This CDR3 has 14 residues. From germline, CDR1 is MNHEY and CDR2 SMNVEV (reference sequence). The V gene lost 7 bases and the J gene lost 0 bases, with 11 bases spanning the gap. The CDR3 DNA reads as TGTGCCAGCAAGGGGGGCAGAAGCACAGATACGCAGTATTTT. Amino acid sequence: CASKGGRSTDTQYF.

This chain links TRBV4-3 with TRBJ2-5; D ambiguous. This CDR3 region has 14 residues. CDR1 is LGHNA and CDR2 is YSLEER in the germline V gene. Trimming pared 1 base from V and 5 bases from J, leaving 11 bases between. In DNA, the CDR3 is TGCGCCAGCAGCCAAGGAGACTCATGGGAGACCCAGTACTTC. Translating gives CASSQGDSWETQYF.

Concerning this clone: A much larger clone lies a single base off, so this may be a read error. The same CDR3 also results from other DNA sequences found in this sample. The chain uses TRBV13 and TRBJ2-1, with 9 nucleotides matching TRBD2. The CDR3 runs 15 residues. Germline V gene lookup returns CDR1 PRHDT and CDR2 FYEKMQ (reference sequence). V was pared by 4 bases and J by 7 bases, with 8 bases of the junction left unmatched. CDR3 nucleotide sequence: TGTGCCAGCAGCTCGCCGACTAGCGGTAGTAATGAGCAGTTCTTC. This sequence encodes CASSSPTSGSNEQFF.

In this sample, this clone turned up many times. This rearrangement joins TRBV6-6 to TRBJ1-1; D may be TRBD1 (5 bases). CDR3 length: 16 amino acids. Germline V gives CDR1 MNHNY, CDR2 SVGAGI (reference sequence). The V gene lost 2 bases and the J gene lost 3 bases, with 16 bases spanning the gap. The CDR3 DNA reads as TGTGCCAGCAGTTACATGTTCGGGGGGAGGGACACTGAAGCTTTCTTT. It translates to CASSYMFGGRDTEAFF.

In the case of this clone: This may come from a read error, since a much larger clone is one base off. The DNA for the CDR3 is TGTGCCAGCAGTAACCCCATTCCCGGACAAGGGAACACCATATATTTT. Translated: CASSNPIPGQGNTIYF. This rearrangement joins TRBV5-6 to TRBJ1-3, with a possible D match to TRBD1 (5 bases). Trimming took off 5 bases at V and 7 bases at J, with 22 bases between the two ends. Germline V gives CDR1 SGHDT, CDR2 YYEEEE. There are 16 residues in the CDR3.

This rearrangement joins TRBV20-1 to TRBJ1-2; D is possibly TRBD1 (5 bases). Trimming stripped 6 bases from V and 4 bases from J, with 15 bases between. In germline, CDR1 is DFQATT, CDR2 SNEGSKA (reference sequence). CDR3 length equals 13 residues. The CDR3: CSAPGRPVYGYTF. The CDR3 DNA reads as TGCAGTGCCCCGGGACGGCCCGTCTATGGCTACACCTTC.

This clone showed up just a few times. V usage is TRBV7-2 and J usage is TRBJ1-4; TRBD1 aligns across 7 bases. The CDR3 length is 16 residues. CDR1 and CDR2 (germline): SGHTA, FQGNSA. V gave up 5 bases and J gave up 0 bases; unmatched junction bases: 6. The CDR3 protein is CASSQDRPATNEKLFF. The DNA of the CDR3 is TGTGCCAGCAGCCAGGACAGGCCCGCAACTAATGAAAAACTGTTTTTT. The full variable domain, in which reference TRBV7-2 and TRBJ1-4 provide the parts outside the CDR3, is GAGVSQSPSNKVTEKGKDVELRCDPISGHTALYWYRQSLGQGLEFLIYFQGNSAPDKSGLPSDRFSAERTGGSVSTLTIQRTQQEDSAVYLCASSQDRPATNEKLFFGSGTQLSVL.

This clone was observed at least ten times. The chain is built from TRBV20-1 and TRBJ2-4; TRBD1 aligns across 8 bases. J gave up 1 base and V 6 bases, and 11 bases lay outside the gene matches. This CDR3 spans 16 amino acids. Germline assignment: CDR1 DFQATT and CDR2 SNEGSKA (reference sequence). DNA of the CDR3: TGCAGTGCCCCCAGGGGGCCCTCAGCGGCCAAAAACATTCAGTACTTC. Its translation: CSAPRGPSAAKNIQYF.

This clone was seen at least ten times. The chain has TRBV5-6 and TRBJ1-2; the D is unclear. This CDR3 has 12 residues. Trimming removed 1 base at V and 7 bases at J, with 8 bases between. The germline gives CDR1 SGHDT, CDR2 YYEEEE. CDR3 residues: CASSLLVGGYTF. In nucleotides, the CDR3 is TGTGCCAGCAGCTTGTTGGTAGGTGGCTACACCTTC.

The chain combines TRBV20-1 with TRBJ1-1, with D perhaps matching TRBD1 (5 bases). The CDR3 covers 14 residues. From germline, CDR1 is DFQATT and CDR2 SNEGSKA (reference sequence). Deletions cut 0 bases from V and 3 bases from J, with 11 bases between. As DNA, the CDR3 is TGCAGTGCTAGAGAGGGGGGAGGAGACACTGAAGCTTTCTTT. Encoded protein: CSAREGGGDTEAFF.

Many counts were recorded for this clone. The chain combines TRBV3-1 with TRBJ1-4, with D perhaps matching TRBD1 (5 bases). The germline V gene has CDR1 LGHDT and CDR2 YNNKEL (reference sequence). The CDR3 sequence is 13 residues long. V shed 6 bases and J shed 7 bases, with 12 bases lying between them. The DNA for the CDR3 is TGTGCCAGCAGTCGACAGAGGGGTGAAAAACTGTTTTTT. Translation gives CASSRQRGEKLFF.

At least ten counts were recorded for this clone. The V gene is TRBV18, the J gene TRBJ1-2; TRBD1 matches at 8 bases. J lost 7 bases, V lost 1 base, and 8 bases had no gene match. The germline V gene has CDR1 KGHSH and CDR2 LQKENI. The CDR3 covers 15 residues. The CDR3 protein is CASSPQRGTGGGYTF. The DNA for the CDR3 is TGTGCCAGCTCACCACAGAGGGGGACAGGTGGTGGCTACACCTTC.

This clone was detected ten times or more. V gene TRBV27 combines with J gene TRBJ1-1; D may be TRBD1 (5 bases). V dropped 5 bases and J dropped 4 bases, with 11 bases sitting between them. The CDR3 has 13 residues. The germline V gene encodes CDR1 MNHEY and CDR2 SMNVEV (reference sequence). CDR3 coding DNA: TGTGCCAGCAGTACCACAAGGGGCACTGAAGCTTTCTTT. As protein: CASSTTRGTEAFF.

About this clone: This may stem from a read error, because a much larger clone lies one nucleotide away. This chain uses TRBV29-1 with TRBJ2-1; D unclear. The V end was cut by 2 bases, the J end by 5 bases, with 4 bases between. The CDR3 is made up of 11 amino acids. CDR1 is SQVTM, CDR2 ANQGSEA, per germline. The CDR3 DNA reads as TGCAGCGTTGAAAGTCACAATGAGCAGTTCTTC. The encoded protein is CSVESHNEQFF.